The clone carrying this TCR beta chain was seen more than once but under ten times. A library prepared for alpha chains yielded this beta chain as an off-target read; its size is of little meaning. This sample is part of a study of spatial heterogeneity in lung cancer. Every TCR cDNA molecule bore its own unique molecular identifier. TCRdb processed the 5' RACE reads anew with MiXCR; each CDR3 protein has one entry. The table shows about 11,000 distinct CDR3 sequences, with 3% to 5% occurring only once. Sample time point: sample taken at primary tumor resection. The authors sequenced whole RNA from tumor, nontumor lung or frozen PBMC without sorting. Samples came from about 72 TRACERx patients with untreated early-stage lung cancer. Sample: normal lung tissue next to the tumor, taken at surgery. This clonotype was sampled from a male donor with early-stage non-small cell lung cancer.

The CDR3 DNA reads as TGCGCCAGCAGCCCGGACGGTTTTTATGGCTACACCTTC. It encodes CASSPDGFYGYTF. V is TRBV5-1 and J is TRBJ1-2; the D is unclear. Deletions cut 4 bases from V and 5 bases from J, with 12 bases between. This CDR3 region has 13 residues. Germline values: CDR1 SGHRS, CDR2 YFSETQ.